A single sample is the source of the 13 T cell receptor beta chains below, sequenced in a study of blood T cells in healthy people across ages. PCR was performed a second time for about 7 to 11 cycles using a sample-barcoded 5' primer and a J-beta primer mix. TCRdb ran MiXCR on the 5' RACE reads and lists one entry per CDR3 protein. Of under 850,000 distinct CDR3 sequences listed, 30% to 45% are singletons. The sample was blood. These receptor sequences come from a young man in good health.

J is TRBJ2-1 and V is TRBV18; D gene unclear. This CDR3 region has 15 residues. V was shortened by 6 bases and J by 0 bases, with 12 bases between the two germline ends. Germline V lookup: CDR1 KGHSH, CDR2 LQKENI. In DNA, the CDR3 is TGTGCCAGCTCTCCAGTCCTCGGCTCCTACAATGAGCAGTTCTTC. Translating it yields CASSPVLGSYNEQFF.

Note on this clonotype: A read error is possible here, since a much larger clone lies one base away. This chain uses TRBV12-3 or TRBV12-4 with TRBJ1-6; 10 bases match TRBD1. This CDR3 has 14 amino acids. CDR3 in DNA: TGTGCCAGCAGTTTCAGGGACAGGGGTTCACCCCCCCACTTT. As protein: CASSFRDRGSPPHF.

The chain joins TRBV27 to TRBJ1-4; D gene ambiguous. The germline gives CDR1 MNHEY, CDR2 SMNVEV (reference sequence). The CDR3 runs to 14 residues. V gave up 8 bases and J gave up 7 bases, with 17 bases separating them. CDR3 in DNA: TGTGCCAGCGGCCCCTGGGTGGGCCCTGAAAAACTGTTTTTT. Encoded protein: CASGPWVGPEKLFF.

This chain joins TRBV7-6 and TRBJ2-1; 7 bases align to TRBD2. The V and J ends lost 5 bases and 2 bases, in that order; junction bases with no gene match: 9. Germline lookup yields CDR1 SGHVS and CDR2 FNYEAQ. This CDR3 has 16 residues. As DNA, the CDR3 is TGTGCCAGCAGCCCTCAGGGACTATCCACCTACAATGAGCAGTTCTTC. Translation: CASSPQGLSTYNEQFF.

This clonotype was observed a handful of times. This chain uses TRBV27 with TRBJ2-5; 8 bases map to TRBD1. V lost 6 bases, J lost 4 bases, and 4 bases stayed unmatched. The germline V gene has CDR1 MNHEY and CDR2 SMNVEV (reference sequence). The CDR3 contains 13 residues. In nucleotides, the CDR3 is TGTGCCAGCAGCAAAACAGGGGGAGAGACCCAGTACTTC. As protein: CASSKTGGETQYF.

This sequence joins TRBV20-1 and TRBJ1-5; D might be TRBD1 (6 bases). This CDR3 spans 15 amino acids. With 5 bases removed from V and 5 bases from J, the gap between germline ends came to 19 bases. Germline CDR1 DFQATT, CDR2 SNEGSKA (reference sequence). The CDR3 DNA is TGCAGTGCTTCTGACAGGTACTTAGTGGATCAGCCCCAGCATTTT. Translating it yields CSASDRYLVDQPQHF.

This chain uses TRBV12-3 or TRBV12-4 with TRBJ1-4; 9 bases are shared with TRBD1. The CDR3 covers 14 residues. V gave up 6 bases and J gave up 8 bases; unmatched junction bases: 7. The CDR3 reads CASRKTGGQEKLFF. CDR3 bases: TGTGCCAGCAGGAAGACAGGGGGTCAGGAAAAACTGTTTTTT.

This clonotype was recorded a few times. This chain links TRBV14 with TRBJ2-5; TRBD2 agrees at 8 bases. Germline V gene data show CDR1 as SGHDN and CDR2 as FVKESK. The J segment lost 5 bases and the V segment lost 5 bases, leaving 7 bases of the junction unmatched. The CDR3 totals 14 residues. As DNA, the CDR3 is TGTGCCAGCAGCTTCCCGGGACTAGGGGAGACCCAGTACTTC. Protein: CASSFPGLGETQYF.

Turning to this clonotype: With a much larger clone just one base away, this may be a read error. The V call is TRBV4-2, the J call TRBJ2-7; D remains unclear. Germline-derived CDR1 and CDR2 are LGHNA and YNFKEQ. The CDR3 runs 15 residues. The CDR3 loop is CAGSQGRDTTYEQYF. The CDR3 DNA reads as TGTGCCGGCAGCCAAGGGCGAGATACTACCTACGAGCAGTACTTC.

This clonotype was seen a handful of times. This chain uses TRBV2 with TRBJ2-7; TRBD1 is a possible D gene (5 bases). V lost 1 base and J 2 bases, leaving 9 bases between the germline ends. Germline-derived CDR1 and CDR2 are SNHLY and FYNNEI. The CDR3 runs to 14 residues. CDR3 DNA: TGTGCCAGCAGTGAAGGTCCAGGGACCTACGAGCAGTACTTC. It codes for CASSEGPGTYEQYF.

In its sample, this clonotype was seen many times. The chain links TRBV6-6 to TRBJ2-3, with a tentative D call TRBD1 (5 bases). The CDR3 extends over 15 amino acids. CDR1 and CDR2 (germline): MNHNY, SVGAGI (reference sequence). Trimming pared 5 bases from V and 3 bases from J, leaving 15 bases between. CDR3 DNA: TGTGCCAGCAGTATCCAGGGCTTTGGGACAGATACGCAGTATTTT. Amino acid sequence: CASSIQGFGTDTQYF.

This clonotype was counted many times. CDR3 DNA: TGCGCCAGCAGCCAAGAGGGCGGGTCTAGCACAGATACGCAGTATTTT. Translation gives CASSQEGGSSTDTQYF. The chain employs TRBV4-3 and TRBJ2-3; D is possibly TRBD2 (5 bases). Germline lookup yields CDR1 LGHNA and CDR2 YSLEER. The V gene lost 0 bases and the J gene lost 0 bases, with 10 bases spanning the gap. This CDR3 has 16 amino acids.

This clonotype was seen a few times. V and J are TRBV29-1 and TRBJ2-5; D not resolved. Per germline, CDR1 SQVTM and CDR2 ANQGSEA. V lost 2 bases to trimming and J lost 4 bases, with 5 bases between them. This CDR3 comprises 11 residues. The CDR3 here is CSVEWGETQYF. CDR3 DNA sequence: TGCAGCGTTGAATGGGGAGAGACCCAGTACTTC.